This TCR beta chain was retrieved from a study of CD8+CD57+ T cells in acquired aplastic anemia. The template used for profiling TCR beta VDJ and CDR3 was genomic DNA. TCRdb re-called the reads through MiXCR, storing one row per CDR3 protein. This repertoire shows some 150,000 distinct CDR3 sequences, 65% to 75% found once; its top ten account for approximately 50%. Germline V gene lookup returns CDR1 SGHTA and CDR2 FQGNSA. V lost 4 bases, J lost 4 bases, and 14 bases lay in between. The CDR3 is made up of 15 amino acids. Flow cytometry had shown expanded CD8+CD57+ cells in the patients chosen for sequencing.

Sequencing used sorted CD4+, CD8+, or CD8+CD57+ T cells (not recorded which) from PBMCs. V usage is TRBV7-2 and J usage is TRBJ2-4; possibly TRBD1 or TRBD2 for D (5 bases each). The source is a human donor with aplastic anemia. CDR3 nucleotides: TGTGCCAGCAGCTCCCCGAGGGACGGGAAAAACATTCAGTACTTC. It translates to CASSSPRDGKNIQYF.